Below, one T cell receptor beta chain is given with its context. Ten or more counts support this clonotype. Its cognate antigen has yet to be identified. Base qualities are not provided; no much larger clone lies one nucleotide away. Unsorted PBMC libraries were generated from 2 million PBMCs stored in RNAlater at -80 °C until RNA extraction. The multiple sclerosis patients were enrolled in a US clinical protocol that used magnetic resonance imaging to evaluate disease progression. PBMCs were separated from peripheral blood using Ficoll-Hypaque density gradient centrifugation and then cryopreserved in liquid nitrogen. Sequences SGHTA (CDR1) and FQGNSA (CDR2) are obtained from the germline V gene. Trimming leaves V shorter by 5 bases and J shorter by 10 bases, with the junction holding 14 bases beyond the gene matches. The CDR3 numbers 15 residues from cysteine through phenylalanine. CDR3 DNA only is kept here, 45 bases in frame from base 1.

cDNA synthesis used template-switch 5'RACE with a primer carrying a 10-nucleotide random unique molecular identifier tagging each TCR transcript. Every sequencing run yielded over 170 million TCR-beta sequences covering 15-18 subjects. Total RNA was extracted with the RNeasy kit. Using the KAPA Real-time Library Amplification kit, TCR-beta VDJ regions were amplified with primers for the TCR constant region and the 5'RACE anchor. A first PCR added sample indexes and Illumina adaptors, after which a second PCR increased the library yield. After purification with Ampure beads, the TCR product of roughly 650 bp was size-selected on a 2% E-gel SizeSelection system. Before pooling, libraries had their quality checked on a Bioanalyzer, their concentration measured with Qubit, and their quantity determined with the Kapa Library Quantification kit. An Illumina HiSeq 2500 was used to sequence the libraries paired-end at 2 x 150 bp. To increase sequence diversity, roughly 24-30% phiX was spiked into each library pool. The original pipeline was this. Quality-filtered reads were processed with the UMI-based MiGEC pipeline, which removed over 75% of raw TCR sequences during error correction. IMGT germline references were used for alignment of VDJ genes, and clonotypes were defined by a unique CDR3 amino acid sequence together with V-J genes. VDJtools evaluated clonal expansion, Shannon diversity and CDR3 relatedness (CalcPairwiseDistances, ClusterSamples); CLCbio workbench built phylogenetic trees. A clone was classed as expanded if it had 8 or more unique UMIs, a cutoff based on coefficient-of-variation modelling across technical triplicates. The public reads were reanalyzed by TCRdb: fastp trimming at Q25, MiXCR alignment, in-frame beta chains only. CDR3 protein sequences are deduplicated, and each keeps its most common genes and DNA. None of the V and J calls come from the authors' own analysis; TCRdb made them. This sample lists tens of thousands of distinct CDR3 sequences; around 4.7% were detected once. Around 3.4% of the sample is taken by the ten largest.

The sample belongs to a study of neurological immune-mediated disorders (dated by TCRdb to between 2018 and 2020). Notes on the research overall: Among the roughly 34 multiple sclerosis patients, relapsing-remitting MS was present in 31 and secondary progressive MS was present in 3. The study compared peripheral blood TCR-beta repertoires of HTLV-I-associated myelopathy (HAM/TSP) patients, multiple sclerosis patients and healthy controls using UMI-based sequencing. Longitudinal samples, technical triplicates and paired sorted CD4+ and CD8+ T-cell subsets, alongside PBMC samples, were included among the approximately 99 TCR-beta libraries. The cohort included approximately 70 subjects: about 15 with HAM/TSP, about 34 with multiple sclerosis, and around 20 healthy controls.

Here is what the overall study found, with its caveats: Expanded clones from different subjects shared no identical CDR3 amino acid sequences, which suggests that TCR-beta repertoires were private in all groups. In phylogenetic analysis, the repertoires of 18 of 34 MS patients grouped into a cluster of related CDR3 sequences, which suggests a possible signature at the repertoire level. The highest TCR clonal expansion was observed in HAM/TSP patients, whereas the lowest was observed in MS patients, even when compared with healthy controls. The MS cluster showed no association with clinical or MRI features, and the authors stated that larger cohorts are needed.

The chain links TRBV7-2 with TRBJ1-1; 9 central bases correspond to TRBD1. This receptor was obtained from a woman in her forties or fifties with multiple sclerosis. The material sequenced was PBMCs. The bases read TGTGCCAGCAGCCCTACAACAGGGGGCCATTTAGTAGCTTTCTTT. The encoded protein is CASSPTTGGHLVAFF.